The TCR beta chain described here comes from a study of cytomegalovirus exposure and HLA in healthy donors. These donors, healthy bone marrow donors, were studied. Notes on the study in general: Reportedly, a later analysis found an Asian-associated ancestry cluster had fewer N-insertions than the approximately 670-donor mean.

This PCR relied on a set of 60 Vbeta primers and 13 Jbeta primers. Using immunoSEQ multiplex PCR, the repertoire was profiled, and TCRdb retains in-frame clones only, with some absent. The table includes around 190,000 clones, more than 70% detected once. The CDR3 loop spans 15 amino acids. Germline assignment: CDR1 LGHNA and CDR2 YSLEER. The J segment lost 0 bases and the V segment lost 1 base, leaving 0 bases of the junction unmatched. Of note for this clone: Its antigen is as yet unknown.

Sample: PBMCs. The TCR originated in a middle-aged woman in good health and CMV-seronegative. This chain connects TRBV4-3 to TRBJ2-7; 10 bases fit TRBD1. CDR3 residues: CASSQGTGGSYEQYF. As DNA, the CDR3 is TGCGCCAGCAGCCAAGGGACAGGGGGCTCCTACGAGCAGTACTTC.